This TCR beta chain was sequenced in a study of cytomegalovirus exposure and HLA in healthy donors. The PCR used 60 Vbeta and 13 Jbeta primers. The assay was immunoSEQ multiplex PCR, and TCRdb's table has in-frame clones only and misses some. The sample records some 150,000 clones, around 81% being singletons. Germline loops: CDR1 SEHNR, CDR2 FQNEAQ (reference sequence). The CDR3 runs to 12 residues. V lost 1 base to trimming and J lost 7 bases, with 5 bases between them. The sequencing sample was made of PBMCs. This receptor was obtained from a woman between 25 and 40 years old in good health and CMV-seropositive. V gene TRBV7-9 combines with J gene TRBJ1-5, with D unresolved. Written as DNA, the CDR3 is TGTGCCAGCAGCTTAGGGAGGCAGCCCCAGCATTTT. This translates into CASSLGRQPQHF.